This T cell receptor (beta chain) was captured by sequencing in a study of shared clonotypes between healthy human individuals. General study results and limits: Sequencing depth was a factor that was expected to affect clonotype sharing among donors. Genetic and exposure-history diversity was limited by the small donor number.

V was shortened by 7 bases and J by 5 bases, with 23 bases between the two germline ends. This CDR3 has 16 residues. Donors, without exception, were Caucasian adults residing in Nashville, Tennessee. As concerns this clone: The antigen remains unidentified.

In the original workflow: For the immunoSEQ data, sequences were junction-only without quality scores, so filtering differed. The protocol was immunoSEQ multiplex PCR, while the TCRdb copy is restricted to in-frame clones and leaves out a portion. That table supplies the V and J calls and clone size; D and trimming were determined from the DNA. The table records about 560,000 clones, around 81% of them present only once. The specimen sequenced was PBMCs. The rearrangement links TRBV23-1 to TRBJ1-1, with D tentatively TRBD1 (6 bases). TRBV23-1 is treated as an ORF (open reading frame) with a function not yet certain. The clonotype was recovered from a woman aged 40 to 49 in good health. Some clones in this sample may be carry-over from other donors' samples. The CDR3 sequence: CASKGRRGASRTEAFF. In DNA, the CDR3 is TGCGCCAGCAAGGGTCGGCGGGGGGCGAGTAGGACTGAAGCTTTCTTT.